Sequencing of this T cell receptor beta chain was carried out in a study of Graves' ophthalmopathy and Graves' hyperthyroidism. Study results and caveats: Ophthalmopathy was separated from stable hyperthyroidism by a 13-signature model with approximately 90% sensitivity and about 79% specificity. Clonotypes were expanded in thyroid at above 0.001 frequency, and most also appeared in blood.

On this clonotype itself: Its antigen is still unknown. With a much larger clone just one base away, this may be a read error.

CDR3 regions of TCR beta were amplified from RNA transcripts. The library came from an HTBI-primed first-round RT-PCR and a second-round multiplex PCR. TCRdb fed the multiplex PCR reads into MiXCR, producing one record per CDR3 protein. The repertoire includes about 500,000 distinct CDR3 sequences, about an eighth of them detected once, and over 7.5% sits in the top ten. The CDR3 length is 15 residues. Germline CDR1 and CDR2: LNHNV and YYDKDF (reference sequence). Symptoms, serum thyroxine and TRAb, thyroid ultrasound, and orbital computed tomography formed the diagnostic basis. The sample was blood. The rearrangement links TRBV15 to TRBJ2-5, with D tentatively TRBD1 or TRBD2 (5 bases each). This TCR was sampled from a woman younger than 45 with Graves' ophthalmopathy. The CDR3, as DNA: TGTGCCACCAGCGAATACAGGTCCTTGGGGGAGACCCAGGACTTC. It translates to CATSEYRSLGETQDF.